This TCR beta chain was recovered during a study of blood T cell repertoires in COVID-19 (dated by TCRdb to between 2020 and 2021). With regard to the full study: Collaborator samples came from the United States, Italy and Spain and covered acute and convalescent phases of COVID-19. The prospective study material was composed of cDNA or gDNA derived from T cells, B-cell-depleted T cells, or PBMCs. Deeply sampled blood TCRbeta repertoires from subjects exposed to, actively infected with, or recovered from COVID-19 were included in the dataset. Where available, HLA class I and class II types were obtained from metadata supplied by the sample provider rather than from assay-based typing. The samples were drawn from the first 160 participants of the ongoing ImmuneRACE study and from over 950 subjects provided by 6 global collaborators. The sample metadata nearly always contained a de-identified subject ID, COVID-19 status, age in years and sex. The repertoires were released in a freely available public database intended as a resource for research on the immune response to SARS-CoV-2.

From the germline V gene, CDR1 is SGHDT and CDR2 is YYEEEE. Inclusive of the bounding cysteine and phenylalanine, the CDR3 is 18 residues long. The CDR3 DNA has 54 bases and is translated from base 1. The junction shows trimming of 1 base on V and 0 bases on J, and the gene matches do not reach 5 bases of it. One collaborating source in Seattle enrolled patients while the patients were actively infected and followed the patients over time throughout the course of disease. Whole blood was collected in K2EDTA tubes by collaborating institutions according to the institutions' own protocols. Collaborator samples were shipped for TCRbeta analysis as frozen whole blood, isolated PBMCs, or DNA extracted from either sample type. Remarks on this clone: Its antigen is not yet known. Qualities for individual bases were not recorded, and no much larger clone is one base off.

The immunoSEQ Assay, a bias-controlled multiplex PCR, was used to amplify TCRbeta CDR3 regions from genomic DNA. The authors processed their data as follows. The number of nucleated cells in each sample was estimated from the amplification of reference gene primers within the assay. To quantify the absolute abundance of each unique TCRbeta CDR3 rearrangement, sequence reads were collapsed and filtered. For each sample, productive Simpson clonality was calculated as the square root of Simpson's diversity index over productive rearrangements. TCRdb obtained this table from immuneACCESS and retained in-frame rearrangements with V and J assigned. These tables miss some clones; where compared with another copy, unresolved V genes account for less than half of the shortfall, and the remainder is unexplained. That table gives V, J and clone size, and the DNA gave D and trimming. The sample includes about 99,000 clones, with roughly 80% observed a single time. The top ten clones comprise 4% to 6% of the sample.

What the study reported, not specific to this receptor: Clinical and demographic metadata were provided uncurated, with the amount varying by source and participant.

The sequence came from a man of 80 years or more with COVID-19, enrolled during active disease. Sequenced input: peripheral blood. This chain is built from TRBV5-6 and TRBJ2-2; 11 bases in the middle match TRBD2. CDR3 reads: CASSLWASGGPNTGELFF. Read as DNA, the sequence is TGTGCCAGCAGCTTGTGGGCTAGCGGGGGGCCGAACACCGGGGAGCTGTTTTTT.